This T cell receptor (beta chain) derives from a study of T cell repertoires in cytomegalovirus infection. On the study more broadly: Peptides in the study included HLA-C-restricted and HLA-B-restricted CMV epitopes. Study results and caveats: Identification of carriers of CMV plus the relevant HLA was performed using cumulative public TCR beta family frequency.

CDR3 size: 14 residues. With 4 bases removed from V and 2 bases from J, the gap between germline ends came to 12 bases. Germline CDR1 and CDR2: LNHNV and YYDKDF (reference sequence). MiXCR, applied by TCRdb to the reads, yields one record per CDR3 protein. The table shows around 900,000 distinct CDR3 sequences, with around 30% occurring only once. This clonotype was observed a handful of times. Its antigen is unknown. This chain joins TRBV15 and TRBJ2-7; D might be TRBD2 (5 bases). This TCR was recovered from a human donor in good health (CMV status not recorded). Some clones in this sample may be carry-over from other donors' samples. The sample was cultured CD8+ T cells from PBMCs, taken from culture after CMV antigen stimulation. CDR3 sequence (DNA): TGTGCCACCAGCATTTTCGGACTTACCTACGAGCAGTACTTC. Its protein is CATSIFGLTYEQYF.